The rows below give T cell receptor beta chains drawn from one sample of a study of OX40 agonist ivuxolimab in advanced cancers. Sequencing used immunoSEQ multiplex PCR; TCRdb keeps in-frame clones, though not all of them. The sample shows about 82,000 clones, roughly 86% of them seen only once. The source was CD4+ or CD8+ T cells sorted from blood, collected in a trial of the OX40 agonist ivuxolimab. The receptors were sampled from an adult with an advanced solid tumor such as melanoma, head and neck, liver or kidney cancer. CDR3s include the opening cysteine and the closing phenylalanine or tryptophan. A D gene is named only where the DNA matches it firmly. The size entry is marked missing in some rows and otherwise reads once, few, many or a size class.

size,J,D,V,CDR3,DNA
NA,TRBJ2-7,TRBD1,TRBV27,CASSPARTGGISYEQYF,TGTGCCAGCAGTCCCGCCCGGACAGGGGGAATATCCTACGAGCAGTACTTC
NA,TRBJ2-3,TRBD2,TRBV5-4,CASSLAGGGNTDTQYF,TGTGCCAGCAGCTTGGCCGGCGGGGGAAACACAGATACGCAGTATTTT
few,TRBJ2-5,NA,TRBV5-1,CASSPGSGKETQYF,TGCGCCAGCAGCCCAGGCTCAGGGAAGGAGACCCAGTACTTC
NA,TRBJ2-7,TRBD1,TRBV19,CASRTDRAPYEQYF,TGTGCCAGTAGGACGGACAGGGCTCCCTACGAGCAGTACTTC
NA,TRBJ2-3,NA,TRBV7-2,CASSSSGGPDTQYF,TGTGCCAGCAGCTCCTCAGGGGGGCCAGATACGCAGTATTTT
NA,TRBJ1-3,NA,TRBV6-5,CASSPTVSGNTIYF,TGTGCCAGCAGTCCGACAGTCTCTGGAAACACCATATATTTT
NA,TRBJ2-2,NA,TRBV5-1,CASQVFAGELFF,TGCGCCAGCCAGGTATTTGCCGGGGAGCTGTTTTTT
NA,TRBJ2-1,TRBD2,TRBV28,CAIQGGSSYNEQFF,TGTGCCATCCAGGGAGGGAGCTCCTACAATGAGCAGTTCTTC
few,TRBJ1-2,NA,TRBV7-9,CASSRIQESNTF,TGTGCCAGCAGCAGAATCCAGGAGTCTAACACCTTC
NA,TRBJ2-2,NA,TRBV5-6,CASSPPVTGELFF,TGTGCCAGCAGCCCCCCAGTTACCGGGGAGCTGTTTTTT
NA,TRBJ1-3,NA,TRBV7-2,CASSFPLSSGNTIYF,TGTGCCAGCAGCTTCCCCCTTAGCTCTGGAAACACCATATATTTT
NA,TRBJ1-2,TRBD1,TRBV11-3,CASSGTANYGYTF,TGTGCCAGCAGCGGGACAGCTAACTATGGCTACACCTTC
NA,TRBJ1-2,TRBD1,TRBV5-1,CASSPTGEVGYGYTF,TGCGCCAGCAGCCCTACAGGGGAGGTGGGCTATGGCTACACCTTC
few,TRBJ1-6,TRBD1,TRBV5-1,CASSHGGQGAREALHF,TGCGCCAGCAGCCATGGCGGACAGGGGGCCCGTGAGGCCCTCCACTTT
NA,TRBJ1-1,NA,TRBV18,CASSPFQDSTEAFF,TGTGCCAGCTCACCATTTCAGGATAGCACTGAAGCTTTCTTT
NA,TRBJ1-1,NA,TRBV5-1,CASSLDPGDNTEAFF,TGCGCCAGCAGCTTGGACCCAGGTGATAACACTGAAGCTTTCTTT
NA,TRBJ2-5,NA,TRBV29-1,CSAGDPTQYF,TGCAGCGCCGGGGACCCGACCCAGTACTTC
NA,TRBJ2-7,TRBD1,TRBV15,CATSREGTGSEQYF,TGTGCCACCAGCAGAGAAGGGACAGGTAGCGAGCAGTACTTC
NA,TRBJ1-3,TRBD1,TRBV5-6,CASSPDRFSGNTIYF,TGTGCCAGCAGCCCGGACAGGTTCTCTGGAAACACCATATATTTT
NA,TRBJ1-1,NA,TRBV2,CASSGPGSRNTEAFF,TGTGCCAGCAGTGGGCCGGGGTCAAGGAACACTGAAGCTTTCTTT
NA,TRBJ2-5,NA,TRBV7-2,CASSFGALLGTQYF,TGTGCCAGCAGCTTCGGGGCCCTCCTTGGGACCCAGTACTTC
NA,TRBJ1-1,NA,TRBV14,CASSQVFSGTEAFF,TGTGCCAGCAGCCAAGTGTTCTCTGGGACTGAAGCTTTCTTT
NA,TRBJ1-2,NA,TRBV5-4,CASSFSRSGEDGYTF,TGTGCCAGCAGCTTCTCCCGATCAGGGGAGGATGGCTACACCTTC
NA,TRBJ1-2,NA,TRBV7-9,CASSLGGGQRAGYTF,TGTGCCAGCAGCTTAGGTGGAGGACAGCGGGCAGGCTACACCTTC
once,TRBJ2-1,NA,TRBV21-1,CASSKAPIAGGFPFRGDNEQFF,TGTGCCAGCAGCAAAGCCCCTATAGCGGGAGGGTTCCCTTTTAGGGGGGACAATGAGCAGTTCTTC
NA,TRBJ2-5,TRBD1,TRBV6-1,CASSEAHGTVQETQYF,TGTGCCAGCAGTGAAGCGCACGGGACAGTTCAAGAGACCCAGTACTTC
NA,TRBJ1-2,NA,TRBV4-2,CASSQEPLRWVPIYAGYTF,TGTGCCAGCAGCCAAGAACCCCTCCGTTGGGTCCCCATATATGCTGGCTACACCTTC
NA,TRBJ2-7,NA,TRBV5-1,CASSLGQVYEQYF,TGCGCCAGCAGCTTGGGACAGGTCTACGAGCAGTACTTC
NA,TRBJ2-2,NA,TRBV19,CASSNMRGVQGWNAGELFF,TGTGCCAGTAGTAATATGAGGGGGGTTCAAGGCTGGAATGCCGGGGAGCTGTTTTTT